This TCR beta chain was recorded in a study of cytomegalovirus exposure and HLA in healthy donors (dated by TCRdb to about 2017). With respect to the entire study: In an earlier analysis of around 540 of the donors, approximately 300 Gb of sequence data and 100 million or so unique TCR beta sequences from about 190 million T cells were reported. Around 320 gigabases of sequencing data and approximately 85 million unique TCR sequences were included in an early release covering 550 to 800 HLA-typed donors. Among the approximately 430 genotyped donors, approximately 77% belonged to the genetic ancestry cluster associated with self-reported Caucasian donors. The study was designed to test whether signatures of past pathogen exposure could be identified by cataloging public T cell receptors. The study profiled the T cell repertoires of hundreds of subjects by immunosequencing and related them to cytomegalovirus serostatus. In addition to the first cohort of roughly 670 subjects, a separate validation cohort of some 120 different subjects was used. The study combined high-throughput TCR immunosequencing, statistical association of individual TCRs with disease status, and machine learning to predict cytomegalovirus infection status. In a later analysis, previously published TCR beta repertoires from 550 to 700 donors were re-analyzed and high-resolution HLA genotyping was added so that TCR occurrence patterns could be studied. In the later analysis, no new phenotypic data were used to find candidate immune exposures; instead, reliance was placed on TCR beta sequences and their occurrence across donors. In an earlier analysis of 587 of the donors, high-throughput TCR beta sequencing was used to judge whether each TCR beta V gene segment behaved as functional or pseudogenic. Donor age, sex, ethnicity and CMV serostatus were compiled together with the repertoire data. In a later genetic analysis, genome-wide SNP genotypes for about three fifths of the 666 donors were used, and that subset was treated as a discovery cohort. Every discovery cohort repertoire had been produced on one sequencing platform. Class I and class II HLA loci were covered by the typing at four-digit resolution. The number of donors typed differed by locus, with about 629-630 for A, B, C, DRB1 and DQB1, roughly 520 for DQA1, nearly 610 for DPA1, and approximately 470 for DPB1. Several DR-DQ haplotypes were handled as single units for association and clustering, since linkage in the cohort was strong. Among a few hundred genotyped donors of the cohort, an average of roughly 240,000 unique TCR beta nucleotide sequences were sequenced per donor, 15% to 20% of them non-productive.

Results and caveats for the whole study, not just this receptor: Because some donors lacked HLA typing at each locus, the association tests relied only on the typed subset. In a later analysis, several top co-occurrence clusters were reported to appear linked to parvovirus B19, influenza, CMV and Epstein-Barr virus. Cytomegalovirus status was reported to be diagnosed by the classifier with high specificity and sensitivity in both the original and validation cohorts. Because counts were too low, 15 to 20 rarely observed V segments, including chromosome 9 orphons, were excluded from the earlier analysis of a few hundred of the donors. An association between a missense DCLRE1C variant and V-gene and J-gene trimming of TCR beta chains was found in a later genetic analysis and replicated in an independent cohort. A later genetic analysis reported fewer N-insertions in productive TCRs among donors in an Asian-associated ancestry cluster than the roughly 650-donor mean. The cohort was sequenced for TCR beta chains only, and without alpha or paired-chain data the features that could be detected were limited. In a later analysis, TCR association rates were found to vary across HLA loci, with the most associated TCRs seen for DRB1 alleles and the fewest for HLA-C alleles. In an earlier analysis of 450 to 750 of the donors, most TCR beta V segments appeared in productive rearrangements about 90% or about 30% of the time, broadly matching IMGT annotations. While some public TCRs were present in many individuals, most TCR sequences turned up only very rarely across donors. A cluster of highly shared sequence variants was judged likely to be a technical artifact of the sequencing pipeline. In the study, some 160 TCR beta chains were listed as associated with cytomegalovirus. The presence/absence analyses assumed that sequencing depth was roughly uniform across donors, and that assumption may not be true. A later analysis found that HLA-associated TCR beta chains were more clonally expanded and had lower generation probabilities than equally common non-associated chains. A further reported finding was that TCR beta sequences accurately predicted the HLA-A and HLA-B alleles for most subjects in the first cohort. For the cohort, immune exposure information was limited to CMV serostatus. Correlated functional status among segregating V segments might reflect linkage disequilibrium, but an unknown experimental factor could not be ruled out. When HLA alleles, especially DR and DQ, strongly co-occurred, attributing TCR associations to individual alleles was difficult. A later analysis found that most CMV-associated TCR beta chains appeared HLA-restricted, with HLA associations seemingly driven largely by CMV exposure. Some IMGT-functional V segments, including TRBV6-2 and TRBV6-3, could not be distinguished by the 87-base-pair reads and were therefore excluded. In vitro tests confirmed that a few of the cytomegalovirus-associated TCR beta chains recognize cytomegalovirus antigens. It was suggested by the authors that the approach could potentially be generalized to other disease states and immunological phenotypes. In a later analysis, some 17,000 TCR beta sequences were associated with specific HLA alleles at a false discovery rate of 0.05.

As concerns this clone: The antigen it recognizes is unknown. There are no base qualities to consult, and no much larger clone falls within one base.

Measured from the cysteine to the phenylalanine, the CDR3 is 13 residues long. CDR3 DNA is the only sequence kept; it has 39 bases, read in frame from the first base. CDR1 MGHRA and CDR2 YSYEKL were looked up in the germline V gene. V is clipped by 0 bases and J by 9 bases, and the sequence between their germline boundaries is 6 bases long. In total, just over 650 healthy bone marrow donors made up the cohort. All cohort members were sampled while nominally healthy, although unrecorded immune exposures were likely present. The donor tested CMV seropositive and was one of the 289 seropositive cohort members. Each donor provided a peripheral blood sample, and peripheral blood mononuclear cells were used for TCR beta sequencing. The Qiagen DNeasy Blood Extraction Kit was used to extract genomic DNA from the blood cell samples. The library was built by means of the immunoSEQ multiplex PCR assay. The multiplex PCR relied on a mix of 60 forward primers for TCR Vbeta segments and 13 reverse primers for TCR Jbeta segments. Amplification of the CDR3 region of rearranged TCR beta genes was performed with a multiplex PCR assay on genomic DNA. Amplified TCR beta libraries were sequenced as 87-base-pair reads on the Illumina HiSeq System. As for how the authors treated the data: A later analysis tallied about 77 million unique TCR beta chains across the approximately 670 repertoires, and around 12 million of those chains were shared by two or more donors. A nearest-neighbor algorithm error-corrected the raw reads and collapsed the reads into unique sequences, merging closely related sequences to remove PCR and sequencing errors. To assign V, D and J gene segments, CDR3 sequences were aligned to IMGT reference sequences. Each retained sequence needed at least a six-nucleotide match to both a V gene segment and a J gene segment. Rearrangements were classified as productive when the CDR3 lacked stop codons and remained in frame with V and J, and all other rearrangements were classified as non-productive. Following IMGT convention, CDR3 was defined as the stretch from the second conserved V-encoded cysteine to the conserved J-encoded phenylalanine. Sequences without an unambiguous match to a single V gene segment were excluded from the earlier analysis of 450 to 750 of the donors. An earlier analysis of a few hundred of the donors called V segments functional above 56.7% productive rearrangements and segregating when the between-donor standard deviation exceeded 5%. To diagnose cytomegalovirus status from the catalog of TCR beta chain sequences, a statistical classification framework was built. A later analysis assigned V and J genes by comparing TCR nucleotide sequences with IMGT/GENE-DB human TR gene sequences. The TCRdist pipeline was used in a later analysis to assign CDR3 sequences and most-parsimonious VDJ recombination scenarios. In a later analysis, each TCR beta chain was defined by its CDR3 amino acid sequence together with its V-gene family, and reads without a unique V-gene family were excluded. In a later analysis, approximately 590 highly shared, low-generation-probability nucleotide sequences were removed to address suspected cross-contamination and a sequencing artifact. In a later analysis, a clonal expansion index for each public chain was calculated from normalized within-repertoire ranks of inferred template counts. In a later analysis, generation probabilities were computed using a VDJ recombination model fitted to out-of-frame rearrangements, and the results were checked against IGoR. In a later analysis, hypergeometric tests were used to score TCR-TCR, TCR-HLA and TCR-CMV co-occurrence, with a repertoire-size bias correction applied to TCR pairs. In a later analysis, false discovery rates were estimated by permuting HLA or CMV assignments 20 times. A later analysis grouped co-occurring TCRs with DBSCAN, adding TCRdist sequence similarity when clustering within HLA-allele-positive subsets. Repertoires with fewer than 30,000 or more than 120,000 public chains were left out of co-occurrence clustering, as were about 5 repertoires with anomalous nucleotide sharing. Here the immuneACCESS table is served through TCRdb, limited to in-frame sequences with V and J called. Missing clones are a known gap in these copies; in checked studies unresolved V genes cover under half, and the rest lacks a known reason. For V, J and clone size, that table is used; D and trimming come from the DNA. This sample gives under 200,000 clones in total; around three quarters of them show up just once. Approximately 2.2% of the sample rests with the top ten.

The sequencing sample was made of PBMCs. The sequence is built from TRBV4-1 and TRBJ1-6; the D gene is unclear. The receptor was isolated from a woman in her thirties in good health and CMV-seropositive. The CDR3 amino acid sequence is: CASSQDLSSPLHF. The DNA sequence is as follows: TGCGCCAGCAGCCAAGATCTTAGTTCACCCCTCCACTTT.